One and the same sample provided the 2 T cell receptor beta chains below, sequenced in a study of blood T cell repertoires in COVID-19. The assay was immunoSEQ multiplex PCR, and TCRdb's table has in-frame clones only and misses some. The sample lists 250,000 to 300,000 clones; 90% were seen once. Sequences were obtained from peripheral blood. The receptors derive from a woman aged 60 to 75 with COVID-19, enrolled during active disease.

The CDR3 is CASSGGPGSYEQYF. The CDR3 bases are TGTGCCAGCAGCGGGGGGCCTGGCTCCTACGAGCAGTACTTC. The V gene is TRBV2, the J gene TRBJ2-7, with D possibly TRBD2 on 7 matching bases. V shed 6 bases and J shed 0 bases, with 12 bases lying between them. CDR3 length: 14 amino acids. Germline lookup yields CDR1 SNHLY and CDR2 FYNNEI.

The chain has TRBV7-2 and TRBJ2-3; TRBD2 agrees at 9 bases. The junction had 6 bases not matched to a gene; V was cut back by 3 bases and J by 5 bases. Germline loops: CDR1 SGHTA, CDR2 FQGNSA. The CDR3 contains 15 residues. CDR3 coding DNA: TGTGCCAGCAGCTTGTTAGCGGGGGCGCGAGATACGCAGTATTTT. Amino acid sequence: CASSLLAGARDTQYF.